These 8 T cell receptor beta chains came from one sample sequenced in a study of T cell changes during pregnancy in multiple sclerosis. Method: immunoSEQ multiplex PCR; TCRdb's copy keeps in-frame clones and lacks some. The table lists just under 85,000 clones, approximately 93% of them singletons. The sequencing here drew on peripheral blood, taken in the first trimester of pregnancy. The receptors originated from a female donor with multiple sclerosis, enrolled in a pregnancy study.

The CDR3 DNA follows: TGTGCCAGCAGCTTACCTGAGGGGGCGCTTTACACCGGGGAGCTGTTTTTT. Translation: CASSLPEGALYTGELFF. This rearrangement joins TRBV11-3 to TRBJ2-2, with TRBD1 matching over 7 bases. Unmatched junction bases numbered 9, after V lost 2 bases and J lost 3 bases. Germline V CDR1 and CDR2: SGHNT, YENEEA. This CDR3 has 17 amino acids.

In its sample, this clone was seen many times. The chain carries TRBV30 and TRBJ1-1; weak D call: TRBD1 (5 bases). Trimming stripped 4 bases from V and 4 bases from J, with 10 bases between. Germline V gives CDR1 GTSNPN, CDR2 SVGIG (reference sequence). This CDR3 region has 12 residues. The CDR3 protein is CAWNGGGTEAFF. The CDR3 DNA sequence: TGTGCCTGGAACGGGGGGGGCACTGAAGCTTTCTTT.

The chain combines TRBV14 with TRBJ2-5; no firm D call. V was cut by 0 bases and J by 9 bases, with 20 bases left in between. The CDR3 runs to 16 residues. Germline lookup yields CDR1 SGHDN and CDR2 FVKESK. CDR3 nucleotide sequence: TGTGCCAGCAGCCAAGAGAGTAGCCTCCAATTCGCGGCCCAGTACTTC. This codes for CASSQESSLQFAAQYF.

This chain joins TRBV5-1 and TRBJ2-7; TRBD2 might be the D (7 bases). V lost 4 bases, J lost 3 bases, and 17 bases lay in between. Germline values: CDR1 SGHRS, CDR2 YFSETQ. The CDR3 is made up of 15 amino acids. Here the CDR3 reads CASSPGGRNHYEQYF. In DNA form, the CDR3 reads TGCGCCAGCAGCCCGGGGGGCCGTAACCACTACGAGCAGTACTTC.

Here the CDR3 reads CASSLGWAGSQETQYF. The CDR3 DNA is TGCGCCAGCAGCTTGGGATGGGCGGGGAGTCAAGAGACCCAGTACTTC. The rearrangement uses TRBV5-1 and TRBJ2-5, with D possibly matching TRBD2 (6 bases). Germline V gene sequence: CDR1 SGHRS, CDR2 YFSETQ. Trimming took 0 bases from V and 2 from J, leaving 14 bases between them. The CDR3 is 16 residues long.

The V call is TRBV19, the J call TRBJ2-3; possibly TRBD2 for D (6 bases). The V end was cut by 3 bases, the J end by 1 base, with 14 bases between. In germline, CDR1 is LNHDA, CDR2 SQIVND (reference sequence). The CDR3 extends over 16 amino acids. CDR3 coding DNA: TGTGCCAGTAGTATCGGGGGTGGGATGGGCACAGATACGCAGTATTTT. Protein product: CASSIGGGMGTDTQYF. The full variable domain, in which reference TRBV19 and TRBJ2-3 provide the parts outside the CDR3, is DGGITQSPKYLFRKEGQNVTLSCEQNLNHDAMYWYRQDPGQGLRLIYYSQIVNDFQKGDIAEGYSVSREKKESFPLTVTSAQKNPTAFYLCASSIGGGMGTDTQYFGPGTRLTVL.

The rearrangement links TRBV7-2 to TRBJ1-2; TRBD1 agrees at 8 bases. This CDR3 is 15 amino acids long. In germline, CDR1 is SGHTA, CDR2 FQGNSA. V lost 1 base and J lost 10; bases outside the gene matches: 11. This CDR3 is CASSLGDWQGAIYTF. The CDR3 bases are TGTGCCAGCAGCTTAGGCGATTGGCAGGGGGCCATCTACACCTTC. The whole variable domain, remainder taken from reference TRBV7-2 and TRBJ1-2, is GAGVSQSPSNKVTEKGKDVELRCDPISGHTALYWYRQSLGQGLEFLIYFQGNSAPDKSGLPSDRFSAERTGGSVSTLTIQRTQQEDSAVYLCASSLGDWQGAIYTFGSGTRLTVV.

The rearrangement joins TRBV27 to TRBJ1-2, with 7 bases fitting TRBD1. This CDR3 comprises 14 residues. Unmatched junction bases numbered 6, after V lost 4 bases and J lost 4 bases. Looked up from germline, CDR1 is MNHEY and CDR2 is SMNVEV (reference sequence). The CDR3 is CASSSGGGIYGYTF. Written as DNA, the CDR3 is TGTGCCAGCAGTTCGGGAGGGGGCATCTATGGCTACACCTTC.